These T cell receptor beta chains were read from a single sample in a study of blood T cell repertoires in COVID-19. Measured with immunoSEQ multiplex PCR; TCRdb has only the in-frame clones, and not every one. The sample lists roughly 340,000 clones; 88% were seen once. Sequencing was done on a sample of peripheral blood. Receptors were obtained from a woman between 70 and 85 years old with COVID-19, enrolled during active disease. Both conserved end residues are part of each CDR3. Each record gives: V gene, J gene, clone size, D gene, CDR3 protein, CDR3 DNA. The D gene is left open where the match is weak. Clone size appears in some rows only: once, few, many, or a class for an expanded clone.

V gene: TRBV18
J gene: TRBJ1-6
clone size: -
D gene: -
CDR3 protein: CASSPHPTPQGF
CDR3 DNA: TGTGCCAGCTCACCCCACCCTACCCCTCAGGGGTTT

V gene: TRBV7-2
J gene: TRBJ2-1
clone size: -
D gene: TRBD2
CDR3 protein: CASSLAAGGLNEQFF
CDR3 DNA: TGTGCCAGCAGCTTAGCAGCGGGGGGGCTCAATGAGCAGTTCTTC

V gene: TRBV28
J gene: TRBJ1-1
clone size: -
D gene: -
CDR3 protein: CASSLLVGKGTEAFF
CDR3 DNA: TGTGCCAGCAGTTTATTGGTCGGGAAGGGTACTGAAGCTTTCTTT

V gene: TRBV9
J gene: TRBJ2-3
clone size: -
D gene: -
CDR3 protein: CASSVGIMASANIDTQYF
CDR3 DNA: TGTGCCAGCAGCGTAGGAATCATGGCTAGCGCAAACATAGATACGCAGTATTTT

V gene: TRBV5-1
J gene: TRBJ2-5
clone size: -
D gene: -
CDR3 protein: CASGYSGTPQETQYF
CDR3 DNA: TGCGCCAGCGGTTACTCCGGGACACCCCAAGAGACCCAGTACTTC

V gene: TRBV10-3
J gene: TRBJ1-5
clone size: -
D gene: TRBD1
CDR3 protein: CAISIQGAGQPQHF
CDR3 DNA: TGTGCCATCAGTATACAGGGGGCGGGTCAGCCCCAGCATTTT

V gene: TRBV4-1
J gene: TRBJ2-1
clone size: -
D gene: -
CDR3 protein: CASSQVRSMNEQFF
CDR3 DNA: TGCGCCAGCAGCCAAGTCCGGAGCATGAATGAGCAGTTCTTC

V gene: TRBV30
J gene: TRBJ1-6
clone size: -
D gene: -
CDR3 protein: CAWSVSGGNSPLHF
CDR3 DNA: TGTGCCTGGAGTGTAAGCGGGGGGAATTCACCCCTCCACTTT

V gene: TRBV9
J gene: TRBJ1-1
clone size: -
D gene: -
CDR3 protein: CASSVGRAEGNTEAFF
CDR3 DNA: TGTGCCAGCAGCGTAGGCAGGGCCGAAGGGAACACTGAAGCTTTCTTT

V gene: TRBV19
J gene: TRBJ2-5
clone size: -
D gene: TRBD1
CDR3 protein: CASSGTGEETQYF
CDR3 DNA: TGTGCCAGTAGTGGGACAGGGGAAGAGACCCAGTACTTC

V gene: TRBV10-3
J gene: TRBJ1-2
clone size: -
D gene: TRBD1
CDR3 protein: CAISTGGGYGYTF
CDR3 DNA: TGTGCCATCAGCACAGGGGGTGGGTATGGCTACACCTTC

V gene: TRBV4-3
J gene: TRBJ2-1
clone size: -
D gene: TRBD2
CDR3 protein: CASSQEPGLAYEQFF
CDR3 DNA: TGCGCCAGCAGCCAAGAACCGGGACTAGCCTATGAGCAGTTCTTC

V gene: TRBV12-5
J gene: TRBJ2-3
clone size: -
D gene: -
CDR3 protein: CASGTNFLDTQYF
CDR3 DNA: TGTGCTAGTGGTACCAACTTCTTAGATACGCAGTATTTT

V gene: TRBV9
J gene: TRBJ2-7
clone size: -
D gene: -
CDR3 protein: CASSVGRTSEYEQYF
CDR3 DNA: TGTGCCAGCAGCGTAGGCAGGACTTCAGAATACGAGCAGTACTTC

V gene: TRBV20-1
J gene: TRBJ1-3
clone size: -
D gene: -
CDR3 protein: CSASVGSGNTIYF
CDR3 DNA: TGCAGTGCTAGTGTCGGCTCTGGAAACACCATATATTTT

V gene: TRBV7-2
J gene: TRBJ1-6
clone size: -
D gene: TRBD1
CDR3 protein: CASSWTGGNSPLHF
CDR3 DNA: TGTGCCAGCAGCTGGACAGGGGGTAATTCACCCCTCCACTTT

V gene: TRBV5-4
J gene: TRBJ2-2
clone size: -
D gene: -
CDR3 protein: CASSLDSYGELFF
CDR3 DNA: TGTGCCAGCAGCCTAGACTCCTACGGGGAGCTGTTTTTT

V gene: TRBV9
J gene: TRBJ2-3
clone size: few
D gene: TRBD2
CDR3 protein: CASSPREGGTDTQYF
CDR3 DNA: TGTGCCAGCAGTCCCCGGGAGGGGGGCACAGATACGCAGTATTTT

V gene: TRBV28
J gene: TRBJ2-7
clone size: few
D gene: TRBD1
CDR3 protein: CASSGQGSGEQYF
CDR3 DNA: TGTGCCAGCAGTGGACAGGGTTCGGGCGAGCAGTACTTC

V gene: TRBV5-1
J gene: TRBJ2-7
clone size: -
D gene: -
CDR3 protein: CASSSLEVSEQYF
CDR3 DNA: TGCGCCAGCAGCTCGCTAGAGGTTTCCGAGCAGTACTTC

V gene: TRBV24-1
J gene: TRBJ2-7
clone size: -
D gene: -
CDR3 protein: CATGGQSHEQYF
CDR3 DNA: TGTGCCACCGGAGGACAGTCCCACGAGCAGTACTTC

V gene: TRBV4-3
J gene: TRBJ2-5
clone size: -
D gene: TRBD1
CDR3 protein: CASSQDFTGGRKTQYF
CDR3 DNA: TGCGCCAGCAGCCAAGATTTCACAGGGGGTCGGAAGACCCAGTACTTC

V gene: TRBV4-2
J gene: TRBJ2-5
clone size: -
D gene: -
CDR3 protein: CASSQVAGDRETQYF
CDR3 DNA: TGTGCCAGCAGCCAAGTGGCTGGAGATAGGGAGACCCAGTACTTC

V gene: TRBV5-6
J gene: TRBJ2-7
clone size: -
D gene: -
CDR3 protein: CASSLSPYEQYF
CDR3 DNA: TGTGCCAGCAGCCTCTCTCCCTACGAGCAGTACTTC

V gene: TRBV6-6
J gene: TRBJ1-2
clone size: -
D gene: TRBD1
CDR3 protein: CASSPDRARGYTF
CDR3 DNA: TGTGCCAGCAGTCCGGACAGGGCAAGGGGCTACACCTTC

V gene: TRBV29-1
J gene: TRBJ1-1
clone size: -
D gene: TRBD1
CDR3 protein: CSAPGQGGTEAFF
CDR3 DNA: TGCAGCGCACCGGGACAGGGAGGAACTGAAGCTTTCTTT

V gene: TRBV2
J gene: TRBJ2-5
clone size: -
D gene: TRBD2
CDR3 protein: CASLLSGGAEETQYF
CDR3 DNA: TGTGCCAGCCTCTTGAGCGGGGGGGCAGAGGAGACCCAGTACTTC

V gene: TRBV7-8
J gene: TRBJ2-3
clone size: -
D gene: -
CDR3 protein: CASSPPGGPTDTQYF
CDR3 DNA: TGTGCCAGCAGCCCCCCAGGGGGGCCAACAGATACGCAGTATTTT

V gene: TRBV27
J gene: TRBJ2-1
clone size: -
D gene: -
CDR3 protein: CASSISVGGGEQFF
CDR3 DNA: TGTGCCAGCAGTATTAGTGTGGGGGGTGGGGAGCAGTTCTTC

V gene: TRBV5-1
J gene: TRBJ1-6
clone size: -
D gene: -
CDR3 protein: CASSWTGIGGSPLHF
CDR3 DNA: TGCGCCAGCAGCTGGACCGGGATTGGAGGATCACCCCTCCACTTT

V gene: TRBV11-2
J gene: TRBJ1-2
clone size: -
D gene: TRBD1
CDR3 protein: CASRTTGGHYGYTF
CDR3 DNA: TGTGCCAGCAGGACAACAGGGGGGCACTATGGCTACACCTTC

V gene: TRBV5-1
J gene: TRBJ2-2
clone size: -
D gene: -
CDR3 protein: CASSRDLNTGELFF
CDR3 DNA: TGCGCCAGCAGCCGGGACTTAAACACCGGGGAGCTGTTTTTT

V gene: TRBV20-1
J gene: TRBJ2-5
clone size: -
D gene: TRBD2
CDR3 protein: CSAPSGRAQYF
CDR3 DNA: TGCAGTGCTCCTAGCGGAAGGGCCCAGTACTTC

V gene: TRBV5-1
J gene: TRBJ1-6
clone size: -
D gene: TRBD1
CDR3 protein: CASSLGRDRGNSPLHF
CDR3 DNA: TGCGCCAGCAGCTTGGGGCGGGACAGGGGAAACTCACCCCTCCACTTT

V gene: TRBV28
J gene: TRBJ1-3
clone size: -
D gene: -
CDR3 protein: CASTSRTSSSGNTIYF
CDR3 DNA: TGTGCCAGCACCTCAAGGACTTCGAGCTCTGGAAACACCATATATTTT

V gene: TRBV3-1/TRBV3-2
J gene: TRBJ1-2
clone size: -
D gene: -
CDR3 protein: CASSQEARPINGYTF
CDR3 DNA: TGTGCCAGCAGCCAAGAAGCGCGGCCGATAAATGGCTACACCTTC

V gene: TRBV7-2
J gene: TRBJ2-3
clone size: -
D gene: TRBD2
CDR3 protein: CASSSGTSGGIDTQYF
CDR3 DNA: TGTGCCAGCAGCTCCGGGACTAGCGGGGGGATAGATACGCAGTATTTT

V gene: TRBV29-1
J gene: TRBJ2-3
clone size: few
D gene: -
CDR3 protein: CSAGVSSADTQYF
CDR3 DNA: TGCAGCGCAGGGGTTAGTTCCGCAGATACGCAGTATTTT

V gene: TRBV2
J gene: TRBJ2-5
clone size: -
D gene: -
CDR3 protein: CASSPHRAPGETQYF
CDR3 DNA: TGTGCCAGCAGCCCACACAGGGCCCCCGGGGAGACCCAGTACTTC

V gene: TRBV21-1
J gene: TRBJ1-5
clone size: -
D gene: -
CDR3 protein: CASSNRGASNQPQHF
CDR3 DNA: TGTGCCAGCAGCAACCGGGGGGCCAGCAATCAGCCCCAGCATTTT

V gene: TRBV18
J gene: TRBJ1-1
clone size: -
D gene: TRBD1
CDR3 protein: CASLGQDTEAFF
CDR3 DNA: TGTGCCAGCTTAGGACAGGACACTGAAGCTTTCTTT

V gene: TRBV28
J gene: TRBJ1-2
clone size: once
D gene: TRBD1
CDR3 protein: CASSSGTGLDGYTF
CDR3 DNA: TGTGCCAGCAGTTCCGGGACAGGGCTAGACGGCTACACCTTC

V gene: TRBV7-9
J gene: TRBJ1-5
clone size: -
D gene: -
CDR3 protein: CASSLPGRSQHF
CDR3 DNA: TGTGCCAGCAGCCTACCGGGGAGGTCCCAGCATTTT

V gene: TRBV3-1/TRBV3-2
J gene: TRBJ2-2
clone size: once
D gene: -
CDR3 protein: CASSQDFRSGWVGELFF
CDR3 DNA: TGTGCCAGCAGCCAAGATTTTAGGTCAGGGTGGGTCGGGGAGCTGTTTTTT

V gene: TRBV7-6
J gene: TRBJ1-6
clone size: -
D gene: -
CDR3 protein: CASSLGQADNSPLHF
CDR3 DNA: TGTGCCAGCAGCTTAGGACAGGCAGATAATTCACCCCTCCACTTT

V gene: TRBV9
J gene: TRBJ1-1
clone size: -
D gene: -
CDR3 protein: CASSVNEGLSTEAFF
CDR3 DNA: TGTGCCAGCAGCGTAAACGAGGGATTGAGCACTGAAGCTTTCTTT

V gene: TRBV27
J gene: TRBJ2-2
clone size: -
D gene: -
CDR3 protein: CASSLLVTGELFF
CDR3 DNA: TGTGCCAGCAGTTTACTTGTCACCGGGGAGCTGTTTTTT

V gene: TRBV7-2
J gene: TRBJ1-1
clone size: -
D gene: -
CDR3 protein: CASSEPGLGSGFF
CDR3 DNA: TGTGCCAGCAGCGAACCGGGACTAGGGAGCGGTTTCTTT

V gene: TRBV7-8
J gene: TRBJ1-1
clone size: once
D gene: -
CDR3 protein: CASSLTWTANTEAFF
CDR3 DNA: TGTGCCAGCAGCTTAACATGGACAGCCAACACTGAAGCTTTCTTT

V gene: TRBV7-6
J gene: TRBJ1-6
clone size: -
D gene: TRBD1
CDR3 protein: CASSPSAGGNSPLHF
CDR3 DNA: TGTGCCAGCAGCCCCTCAGCAGGGGGCAATTCACCCCTCCACTTT

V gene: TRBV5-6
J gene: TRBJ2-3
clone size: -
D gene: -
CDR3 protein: CASSLDWSSTDTQYF
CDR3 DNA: TGTGCCAGCAGCTTGGACTGGTCTAGCACAGATACGCAGTATTTT

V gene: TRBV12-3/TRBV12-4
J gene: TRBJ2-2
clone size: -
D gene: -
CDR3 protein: CASSLGPTGELFF
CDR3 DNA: TGTGCCAGCAGTTTGGGGCCGACCGGGGAGCTGTTTTTT

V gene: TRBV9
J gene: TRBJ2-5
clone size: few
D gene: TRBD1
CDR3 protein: CASSPQGDPRETQYF
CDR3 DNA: TGTGCCAGCAGCCCACAGGGGGACCCTCGGGAGACCCAGTACTTC

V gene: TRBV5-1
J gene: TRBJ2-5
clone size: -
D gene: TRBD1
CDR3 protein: CASSLAGTGEETQYF
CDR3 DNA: TGCGCCAGCAGCTTGGCAGGGACAGGGGAAGAGACCCAGTACTTC

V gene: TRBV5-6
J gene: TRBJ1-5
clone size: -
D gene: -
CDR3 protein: CASSPWGPNQPQHF
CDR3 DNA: TGTGCCAGCAGCCCATGGGGGCCCAATCAGCCCCAGCATTTT

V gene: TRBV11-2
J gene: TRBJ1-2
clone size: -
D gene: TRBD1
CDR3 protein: CASSPDRGFSYGYTF
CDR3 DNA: TGTGCCAGCAGCCCCGACAGGGGATTTTCCTATGGCTACACCTTC